A selection of T cell receptor beta chains follows, all from one sample in a study of blood T cell repertoires in COVID-19. TCRdb's table, derived via immunoSEQ multiplex PCR, lists solely in-frame clones and lacks some. The sample lists fewer than 50,000 clones, roughly nine tenths occurring once. Material: peripheral blood. All receptors come from a human donor in a cohort sampled during active COVID-19. The CDR3 runs from the conserved cysteine through the conserved F or W. A D gene is named only where the DNA matches it firmly. A row's size may be missing; if present it is once, few, many or a size class.

j_gene | abundance | v_gene | d_gene | CDR3aa | CDR3nt
TRBJ1-3 | once | TRBV18 | . | CASSTDSSGNTIYF | TGTGCCAGCTCAACCGACAGCTCTGGAAACACCATATATTTT
TRBJ2-3 | . | TRBV10-3 | . | CAISEAGNTDTQYF | TGTGCCATCAGTGAAGCGGGCAACACAGATACGCAGTATTTT
TRBJ2-7 | . | TRBV7-9 | . | CASSLAQGNIHEQYF | TGTGCCAGCAGCTTAGCCCAGGGTAATATCCACGAGCAGTACTTC
TRBJ2-3 | . | TRBV3-1/TRBV3-2 | TRBD2 | CASSLGLAATDTQYF | TGTGCCAGCAGCCTTGGGCTAGCGGCCACAGATACGCAGTATTTT
TRBJ2-1 | . | TRBV30 | . | CAWISGGPVNEQFF | TGTGCCTGGATATCCGGGGGGCCGGTCAATGAGCAGTTCTTC
TRBJ2-7 | . | TRBV6-5 | TRBD1 | CASRRPGGEQYF | TGTGCCAGCAGACGACCAGGGGGCGAGCAGTACTTC
TRBJ1-2 | . | TRBV5-6 | . | CASSLAQVQGRNGYTF | TGTGCCAGCAGCTTGGCCCAAGTACAGGGTAGAAATGGCTACACCTTC
TRBJ1-3 | . | TRBV9 | . | CASSVGTSAGNTIYF | TGTGCCAGCAGCGTAGGGACTTCGGCTGGAAACACCATATATTTT
TRBJ1-1 | once | TRBV28 | . | CASSSVTEAFF | TGTGCCAGCAGTTCGGTCACTGAAGCTTTCTTT
TRBJ1-2 | . | TRBV6-4 | TRBD1 | CASSPTGGGYGYTF | TGTGCCAGCAGCCCGACAGGGGGGGGCTATGGCTACACCTTC
TRBJ2-6 | . | TRBV28 | TRBD2 | CASRIQGRGVPGANVLTF | TGTGCCAGCAGGATACAAGGTCGGGGGGTCCCTGGGGCCAACGTCCTGACTTTC
TRBJ1-5 | . | TRBV25-1 | . | CASSGLNNQPQHF | TGTGCCAGCAGTGGACTGAACAATCAGCCCCAGCATTTT
TRBJ1-4 | few | TRBV19 | . | CASSIGRGRGTEKLFF | TGTGCCAGTAGTATAGGTCGCGGCAGGGGAACCGAAAAACTGTTTTTT
TRBJ1-4 | once | TRBV6-1 | . | CASSEGGRSEKLFF | TGTGCCAGCAGTGAAGGGGGGAGGAGTGAAAAACTGTTTTTT
TRBJ1-3 | . | TRBV7-8 | TRBD1 | CASSLYKYRGDDRLKGSGNTIYF | TGTGCCAGCAGCCTTTACAAATACAGGGGAGACGACAGGCTAAAAGGGTCTGGAAACACCATATATTTT
TRBJ2-3 | . | TRBV24-1 | . | CATSGELGGTDTQYF | TGTGCCACCAGTGGTGAATTAGGGGGCACAGATACGCAGTATTTT
TRBJ1-5 | . | TRBV6-5 | TRBD1 | CASSRQGMSNQPQHF | TGTGCCAGCAGTAGACAGGGAATGAGCAATCAGCCCCAGCATTTT
TRBJ2-7 | . | TRBV13 | TRBD2 | CASSKRGGRSYEQYF | TGTGCCAGCAGCAAAAGGGGCGGGAGGTCCTACGAGCAGTACTTC
TRBJ1-4 | . | TRBV19 | TRBD1 | CASSPTDRFGEKLFF | TGTGCCAGTAGTCCGACGGACAGGTTCGGGGAAAAACTGTTTTTT
TRBJ1-1 | . | TRBV28 | TRBD1 | CASRGQGNTEAFF | TGTGCCAGCAGGGGACAGGGCAACACTGAAGCTTTCTTT
TRBJ1-1 | . | TRBV27 | . | CASSRPAAGVTEAFF | TGTGCCAGCAGTCGGCCCGCGGCAGGGGTCACTGAAGCTTTCTTT
TRBJ2-1 | . | TRBV5-1 | . | CASSLRGAGNEQFF | TGCGCCAGCAGCCTTCGGGGGGCCGGCAATGAGCAGTTCTTC
TRBJ1-5 | . | TRBV10-3 | TRBD1 | CAISLQGGNQPQHF | TGTGCCATTAGTCTACAGGGGGGTAATCAGCCCCAGCATTTT
TRBJ2-7 | . | TRBV28 | TRBD2 | CASSGTSGRADSTYEQYF | TGTGCCAGCAGTGGGACTAGCGGGAGGGCCGATTCTACCTACGAGCAGTACTTC
TRBJ1-1 | . | TRBV6-5 | TRBD1 | CASTDRGMTEAFF | TGTGCCAGCACGGACAGGGGGATGACTGAAGCTTTCTTT